Sequencing of this TCR beta chain was carried out in a study of cytotoxic CD8 clonotypes in ibrutinib-treated CLL. The wider study: Response sampling took place at median approximately 11 months of treatment, range 6 to 36.

The V end was cut by 5 bases, the J end by 6 bases, with 10 bases between. The CDR3 has 12 amino acids. Germline V gene lookup returns CDR1 SGHTA and CDR2 FQGTGA. To note about this clone: Its antigen is unidentified.

The study's findings and limits: Against age-matched healthy donors, baseline clonality ran higher and tracked circulating CD8+ T-cell counts.

TCRdb's copy holds only in-frame clones and misses some; the assay was immunoSEQ multiplex PCR. Of under 200,000 clones in the sample, 70% to 85% are singletons; the top ten hold less than 6%. This TCR was sampled from a human donor with chronic lymphocytic leukemia. The sample here was PBMCs, taken after 24 months of ibrutinib treatment. The chain recombines TRBV7-3 with TRBJ1-2; D may be TRBD1 (6 bases). CDR3: CASSPGTHGYTF. In DNA, the CDR3 is TGTGCCAGCAGCCCCGGGACACATGGCTACACCTTC.